At least ten counts were recorded for the clone carrying this T cell receptor (beta chain). The sample belongs to a study of CD8 T cells in ankylosing spondylitis. TCRdb reprocessed the 5' RACE reads with MiXCR, giving one entry per CDR3 protein. The sample yields some 42,000 distinct CDR3 sequences, 2.7% seen once. Germline CDR1 is SGDLS and CDR2 is YYNGEE. The CDR3 has 14 residues. V was shortened by 4 bases and J by 7 bases, with 15 bases between the two germline ends. Sequenced: blood, either unsorted or a sorted T cell fraction (not recorded which). The V call is TRBV9, the J call TRBJ1-5, with D unclear. This TCR was recovered from a male donor with ankylosing spondylitis or in good health (not recorded which). In nucleotides, the CDR3 is TGTGCCAGCAGCTCGACTCGGGCCGGCCAGCCCCAGCATTTT. Its protein is CASSSTRAGQPQHF.